This TCR beta chain stems from a study of T cells in localized non-small cell lung cancer. Points on this clone: The antigen remains unidentified.

Study-wide results and caveats: Appearance in adjacent lung was seen for a median roughly 56 of the top 100 tumor clones. Maximal T cell clonality occurred in uninvolved adjacent lung, with tumor ranking below it. Higher T cell density in the blood was associated with longer overall survival, whereas higher adjacent-lung clonality associated with shorter survival.

Here immunoSEQ multiplex PCR was the method, and the copy in TCRdb shows in-frame clones only, minus some. This sample carries some 55,000 clones, around 83% of them seen once, and the ten largest clones take 15% to 20%. Germline lookup yields CDR1 MGHRA and CDR2 YSYEKL. The CDR3 is 16 residues long. Trimming at V came to 2 bases and at J to 4 bases, leaving 10 bases not matched to a gene. This chain connects TRBV4-1 to TRBJ1-2; 7 nucleotides agree with TRBD1. The TCR was taken from a female donor of 60 years or more with stage II squamous cell lung carcinoma. Here the sequenced sample was peripheral blood, taken before any cancer treatment. The DNA for the CDR3 is TGCGCCAGCAGCCAACTTGGGACAGAGTCCCCCTATGGCTACACCTTC. Its protein product is CASSQLGTESPYGYTF.